The T cell receptor (beta chain) under discussion was sequenced for a study of shared clonotypes between healthy human individuals. In regard to this clone: Antigen specificity is unknown.

Here immunoSEQ multiplex PCR was the method, and the copy in TCRdb shows in-frame clones only, minus some. The sample yields about 1.1 million clones, roughly 74% seen once. The study's findings and limits: Naive subsets typically showed greater estimated richness than memory subsets.

CDR1 and CDR2 from the germline V gene are SGHTA and FQGNSA. The CDR3 totals 15 residues. Losses at the gene ends were 5 bases for V and 0 bases for J; bases not matched to a gene: 3. Sequenced: memory CD4+ T cells from PBMCs. Subset meaning: CD45RA-negative fraction. This clonotype was obtained from a man between 18 and 29 years old in good health. Some clones in this sample may be carry-over from other donors' samples. The chain carries TRBV7-2 and TRBJ2-7; 11 bases are shared with TRBD2. CDR3 in amino acids: CASSPSGRSSYEQYF. The CDR3 DNA is TGTGCCAGCAGCCCTAGCGGGAGGAGCTCCTACGAGCAGTACTTC.